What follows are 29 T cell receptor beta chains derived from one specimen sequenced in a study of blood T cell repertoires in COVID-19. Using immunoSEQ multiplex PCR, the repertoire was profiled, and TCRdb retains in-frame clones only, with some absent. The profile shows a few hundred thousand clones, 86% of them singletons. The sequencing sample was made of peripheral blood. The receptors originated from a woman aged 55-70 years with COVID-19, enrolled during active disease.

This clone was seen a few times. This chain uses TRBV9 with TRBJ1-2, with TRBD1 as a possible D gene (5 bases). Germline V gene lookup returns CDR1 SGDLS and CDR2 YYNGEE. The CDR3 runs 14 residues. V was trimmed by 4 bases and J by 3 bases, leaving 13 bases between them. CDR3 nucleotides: TGTGCCAGCAGCACTCCGTTCAGGGACTATGGCTACACCTTC. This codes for CASSTPFRDYGYTF.

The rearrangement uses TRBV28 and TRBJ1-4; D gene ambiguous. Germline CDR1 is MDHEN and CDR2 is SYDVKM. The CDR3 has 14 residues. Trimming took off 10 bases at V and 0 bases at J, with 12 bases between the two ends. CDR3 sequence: CAIKRASTNEKLFF. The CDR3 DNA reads TGTGCCATCAAGAGGGCTTCAACTAATGAAAAACTGTTTTTT.

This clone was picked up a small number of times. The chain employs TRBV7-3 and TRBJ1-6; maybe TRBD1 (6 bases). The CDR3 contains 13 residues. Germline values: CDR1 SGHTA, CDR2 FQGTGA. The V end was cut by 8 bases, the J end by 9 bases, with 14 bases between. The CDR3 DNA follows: TGTGCCAGCCAGGGGCTCAGCGGTTCACCCCTCCACTTT. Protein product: CASQGLSGSPLHF.

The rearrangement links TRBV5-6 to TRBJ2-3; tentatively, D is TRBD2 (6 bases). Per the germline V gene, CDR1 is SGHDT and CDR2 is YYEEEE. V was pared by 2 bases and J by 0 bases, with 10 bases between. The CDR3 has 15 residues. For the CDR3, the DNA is TGTGCCAGCAGCTTCGGGAGTCCTAGCACAGATACGCAGTATTTT. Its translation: CASSFGSPSTDTQYF. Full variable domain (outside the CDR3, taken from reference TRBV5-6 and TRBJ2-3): DAGVTQSPTHLIKTRGQQVTLRCSPKSGHDTVSWYQQALGQGPQFIFQYYEEEERQRGNFPDRFSGHQFPNYSSELNVNALLLGDSALYLCASSFGSPSTDTQYFGPGTRLTVL.

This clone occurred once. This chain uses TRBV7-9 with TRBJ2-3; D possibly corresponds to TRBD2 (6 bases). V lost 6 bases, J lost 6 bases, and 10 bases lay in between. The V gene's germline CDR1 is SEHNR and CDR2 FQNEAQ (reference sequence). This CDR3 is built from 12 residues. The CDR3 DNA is TGTGCCAGCAGAGTTAGCGGCGATACGCAGTATTTT. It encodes CASRVSGDTQYF.

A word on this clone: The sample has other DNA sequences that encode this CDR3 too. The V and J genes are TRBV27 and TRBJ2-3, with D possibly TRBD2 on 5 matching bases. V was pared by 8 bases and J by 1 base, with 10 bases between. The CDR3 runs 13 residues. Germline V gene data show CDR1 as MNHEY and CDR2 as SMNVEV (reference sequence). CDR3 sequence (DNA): TGTGCCAGCTCCCTGCGGGGCACAGATACGCAGTATTTT. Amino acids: CASSLRGTDTQYF.

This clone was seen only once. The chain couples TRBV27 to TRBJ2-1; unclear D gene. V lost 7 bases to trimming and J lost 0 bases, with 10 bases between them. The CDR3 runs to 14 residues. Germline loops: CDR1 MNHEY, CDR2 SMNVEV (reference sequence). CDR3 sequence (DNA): TGTGCCAGCACCCAAAGCGACTCCTACAATGAGCAGTTCTTC. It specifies CASTQSDSYNEQFF.

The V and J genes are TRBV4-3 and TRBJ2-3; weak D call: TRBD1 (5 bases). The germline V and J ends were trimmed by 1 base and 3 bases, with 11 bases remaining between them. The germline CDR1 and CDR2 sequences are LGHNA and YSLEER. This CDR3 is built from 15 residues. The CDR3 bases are TGCGCCAGCAGCCAAGTCATAAGGGGAACAGATACGCAGTATTTT. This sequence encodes CASSQVIRGTDTQYF.

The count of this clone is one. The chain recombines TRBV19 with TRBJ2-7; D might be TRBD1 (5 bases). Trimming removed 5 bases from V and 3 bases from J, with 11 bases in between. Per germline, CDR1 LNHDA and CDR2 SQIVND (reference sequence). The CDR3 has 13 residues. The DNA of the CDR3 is TGTGCCAGTAGTCGTGACAGAGACTACGAGCAGTACTTC. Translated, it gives CASSRDRDYEQYF.

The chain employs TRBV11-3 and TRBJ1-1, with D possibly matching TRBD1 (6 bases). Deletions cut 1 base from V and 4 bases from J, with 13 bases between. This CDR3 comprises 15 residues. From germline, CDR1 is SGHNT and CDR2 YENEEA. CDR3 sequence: CASSLGRLGGTEAFF. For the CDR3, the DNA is TGTGCCAGCAGCTTAGGACGCTTAGGGGGCACTGAAGCTTTCTTT.

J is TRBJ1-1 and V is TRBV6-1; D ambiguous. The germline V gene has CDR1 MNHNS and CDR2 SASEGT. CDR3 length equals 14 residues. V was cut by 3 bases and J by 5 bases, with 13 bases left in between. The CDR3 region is CASSESAGYTEAFF. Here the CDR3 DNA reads TGTGCCAGCAGTGAGTCAGCGGGGTATACTGAAGCTTTCTTT.

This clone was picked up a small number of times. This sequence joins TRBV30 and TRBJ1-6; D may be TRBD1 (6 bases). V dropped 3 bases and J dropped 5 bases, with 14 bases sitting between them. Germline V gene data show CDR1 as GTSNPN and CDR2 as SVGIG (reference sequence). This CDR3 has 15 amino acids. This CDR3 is CAWSHSDRDNSPLHF. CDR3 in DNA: TGTGCCTGGAGCCACTCGGACAGAGATAATTCACCCCTCCACTTT.

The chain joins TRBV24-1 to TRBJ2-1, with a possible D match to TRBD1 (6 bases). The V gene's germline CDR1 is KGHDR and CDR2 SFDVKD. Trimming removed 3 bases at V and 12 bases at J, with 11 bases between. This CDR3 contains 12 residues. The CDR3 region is CATSDPDSGQFF. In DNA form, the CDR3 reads TGTGCCACCAGTGATCCGGACAGTGGGCAGTTCTTC.

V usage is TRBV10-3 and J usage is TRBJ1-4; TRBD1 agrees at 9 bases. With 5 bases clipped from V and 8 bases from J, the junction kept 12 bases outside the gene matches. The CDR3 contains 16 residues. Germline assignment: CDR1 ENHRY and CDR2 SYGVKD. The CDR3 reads CAISSAGGTGLEKLFF. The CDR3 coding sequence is TGTGCCATCAGTAGCGCTGGAGGGACAGGGCTCGAAAAACTGTTTTTT.

CDR3 in amino acids: CASSLTGTRIYGDGYTF. The CDR3 region has the DNA TGCGCCAGCAGTCTGACCGGGACACGGATTTATGGGGATGGCTACACCTTC. The chain joins TRBV4-1 to TRBJ1-2, with D possibly matching TRBD1 (6 bases). The V gene's germline CDR1 is MGHRA and CDR2 YSYEKL. CDR3 length: 17 amino acids. Trimming shortened V by 6 bases and J by 6 bases, and 26 bases separated the two germline ends.

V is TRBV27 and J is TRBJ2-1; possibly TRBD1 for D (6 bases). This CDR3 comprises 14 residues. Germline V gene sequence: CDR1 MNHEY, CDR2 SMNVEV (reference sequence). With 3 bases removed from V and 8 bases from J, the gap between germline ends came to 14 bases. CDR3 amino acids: CASSFLGAEDEQFF. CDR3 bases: TGTGCCAGCAGTTTCCTGGGGGCCGAAGATGAGCAGTTCTTC.

Here the CDR3 DNA reads TGTGCCAGCAGCCCGGGGGGGGGTACTGAAGCTTTCTTT. Its protein product is CASSPGGGTEAFF. The J gene is TRBJ1-1, the V gene TRBV7-2; TRBD1 is a possible D gene (5 bases). The CDR3 is 13 residues long. Germline CDR1 and CDR2: SGHTA and FQGNSA. Trimming took 5 bases from V and 5 from J, leaving 12 bases between them.

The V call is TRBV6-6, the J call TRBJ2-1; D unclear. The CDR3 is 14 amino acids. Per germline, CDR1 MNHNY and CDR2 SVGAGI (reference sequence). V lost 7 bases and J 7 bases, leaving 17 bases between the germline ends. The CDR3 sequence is CASIYQVPGNEQFF. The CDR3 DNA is TGTGCCAGCATTTATCAGGTACCCGGAAATGAGCAGTTCTTC.

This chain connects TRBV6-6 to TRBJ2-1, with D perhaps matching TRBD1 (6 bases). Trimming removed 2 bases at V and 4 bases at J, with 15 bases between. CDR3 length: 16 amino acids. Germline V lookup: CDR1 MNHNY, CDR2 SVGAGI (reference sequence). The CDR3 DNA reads TGTGCCAGCAGTTACCAGAATCCGGACAGTTACAATGAGCAGTTCTTC. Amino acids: CASSYQNPDSYNEQFF.

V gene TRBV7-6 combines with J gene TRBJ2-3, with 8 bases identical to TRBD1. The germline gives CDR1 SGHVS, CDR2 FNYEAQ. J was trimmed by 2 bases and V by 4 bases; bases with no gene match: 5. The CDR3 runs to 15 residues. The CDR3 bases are TGTGCCAGCAGCTCTCACAGGGGGTCCACAGATACGCAGTATTTT. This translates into CASSSHRGSTDTQYF.

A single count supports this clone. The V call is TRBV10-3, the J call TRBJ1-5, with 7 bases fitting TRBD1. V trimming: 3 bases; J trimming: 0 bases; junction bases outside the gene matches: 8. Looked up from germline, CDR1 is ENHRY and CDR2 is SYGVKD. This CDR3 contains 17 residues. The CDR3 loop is CAISDPQGGYSNQPQHF. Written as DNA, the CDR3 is TGTGCCATCAGTGACCCCCAGGGGGGATATAGCAATCAGCCCCAGCATTTT.

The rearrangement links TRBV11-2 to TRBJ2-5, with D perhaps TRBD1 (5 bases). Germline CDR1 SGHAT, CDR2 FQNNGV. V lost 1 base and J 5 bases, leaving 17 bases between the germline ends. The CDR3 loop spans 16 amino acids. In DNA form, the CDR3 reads TGTGCCAGCAGCTTAGTAGGGTCGCAGGGAATGGAGACCCAGTACTTC. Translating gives CASSLVGSQGMETQYF.

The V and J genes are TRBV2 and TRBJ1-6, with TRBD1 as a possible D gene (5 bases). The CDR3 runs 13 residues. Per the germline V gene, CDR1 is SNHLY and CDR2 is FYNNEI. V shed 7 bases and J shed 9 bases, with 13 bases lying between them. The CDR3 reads CASNWDLGSPLHF. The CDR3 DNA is TGTGCCAGCAATTGGGACTTAGGTTCACCCCTCCACTTT.

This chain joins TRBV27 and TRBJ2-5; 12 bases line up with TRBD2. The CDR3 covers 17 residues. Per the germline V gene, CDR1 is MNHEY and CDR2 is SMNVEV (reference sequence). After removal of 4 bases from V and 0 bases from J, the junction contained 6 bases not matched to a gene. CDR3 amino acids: CASSWTSSGGDQETQYF. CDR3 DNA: TGTGCCAGCAGTTGGACCTCTAGCGGGGGGGACCAAGAGACCCAGTACTTC.

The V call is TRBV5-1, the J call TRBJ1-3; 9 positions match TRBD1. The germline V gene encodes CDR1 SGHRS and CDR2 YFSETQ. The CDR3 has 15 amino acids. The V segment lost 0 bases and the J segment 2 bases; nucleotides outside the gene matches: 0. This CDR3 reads CASSLGDRAGNTIYF. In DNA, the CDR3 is TGCGCCAGCAGCTTGGGGGACAGGGCTGGAAACACCATATATTTT.

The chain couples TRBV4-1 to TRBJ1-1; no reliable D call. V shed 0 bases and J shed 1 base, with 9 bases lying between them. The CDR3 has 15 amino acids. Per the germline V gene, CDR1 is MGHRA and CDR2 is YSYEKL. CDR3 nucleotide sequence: TGCGCCAGCAGCCAAGAGGCGGCAAGGAACACTGAAGCTTTCTTT. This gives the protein CASSQEAARNTEAFF.

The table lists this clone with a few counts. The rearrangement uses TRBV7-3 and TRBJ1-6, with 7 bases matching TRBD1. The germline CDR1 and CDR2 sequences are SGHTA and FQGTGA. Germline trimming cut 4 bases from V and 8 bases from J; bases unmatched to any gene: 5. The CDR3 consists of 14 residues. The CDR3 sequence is CASSSGTADSPLHF. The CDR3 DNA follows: TGTGCCAGCAGCTCCGGGACAGCAGATTCACCCCTCCACTTT.

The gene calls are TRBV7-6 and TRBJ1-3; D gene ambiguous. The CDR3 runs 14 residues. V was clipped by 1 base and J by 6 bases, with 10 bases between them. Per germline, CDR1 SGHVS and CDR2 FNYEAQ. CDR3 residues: CASSLGHLSNTIYF. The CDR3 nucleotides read TGTGCCAGCAGCTTAGGGCATTTGTCAAACACCATATATTTT.

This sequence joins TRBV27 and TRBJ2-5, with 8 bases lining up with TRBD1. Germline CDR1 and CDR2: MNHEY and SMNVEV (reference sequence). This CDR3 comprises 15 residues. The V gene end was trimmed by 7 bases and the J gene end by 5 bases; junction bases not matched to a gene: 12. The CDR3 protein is CASKRGQGVFETQYF. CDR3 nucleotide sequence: TGTGCCAGCAAACGAGGACAGGGTGTTTTTGAGACCCAGTACTTC.